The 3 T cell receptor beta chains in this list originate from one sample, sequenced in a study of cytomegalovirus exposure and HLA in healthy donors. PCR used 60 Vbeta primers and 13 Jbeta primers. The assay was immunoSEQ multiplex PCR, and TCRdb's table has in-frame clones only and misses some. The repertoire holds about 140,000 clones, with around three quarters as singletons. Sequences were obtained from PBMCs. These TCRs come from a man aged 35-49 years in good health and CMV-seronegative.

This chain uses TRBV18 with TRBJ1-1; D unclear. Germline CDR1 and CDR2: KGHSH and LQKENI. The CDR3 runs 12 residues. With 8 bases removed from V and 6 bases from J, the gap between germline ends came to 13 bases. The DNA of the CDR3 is TGTGCCAGCACATACGGCGGTTCTGAAGCTTTCTTT. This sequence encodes CASTYGGSEAFF.

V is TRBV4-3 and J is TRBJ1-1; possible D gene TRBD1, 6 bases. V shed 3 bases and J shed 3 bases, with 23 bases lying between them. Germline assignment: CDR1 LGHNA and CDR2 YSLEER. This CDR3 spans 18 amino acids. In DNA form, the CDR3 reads TGCGCCAGCAGCCATCGGGTGAATGTGGCAGGGGCTGACACTGAAGCTTTCTTT. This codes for CASSHRVNVAGADTEAFF.

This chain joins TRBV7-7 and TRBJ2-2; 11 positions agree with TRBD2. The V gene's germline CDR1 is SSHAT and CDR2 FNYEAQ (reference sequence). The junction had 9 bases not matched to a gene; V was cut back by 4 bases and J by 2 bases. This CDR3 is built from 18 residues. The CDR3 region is CASSSLAGGTLNTGELFF. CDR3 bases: TGTGCCAGCAGCTCTCTAGCGGGGGGTACCTTAAACACCGGGGAGCTGTTTTTT.